This TCR beta chain was observed in a study of blood T cell repertoires in COVID-19. Repertoires were generated with immunoSEQ multiplex PCR, while TCRdb's copy carries only in-frame clones and drops some. The sample has nearly 300,000 clones; about nine tenths are singletons. The V gene's germline CDR1 is SQVTM and CDR2 ANQGSEA. Trimming cost V 2 bases and J 2 bases, with 9 bases left between them. The CDR3 is 13 residues long. V gene TRBV29-1 combines with J gene TRBJ1-2, with D possibly matching TRBD1 (5 bases). This sequence originates from a woman aged 25 to 39 who had recovered from COVID-19. The sample was peripheral blood. CDR3 protein: CSVESQGNYGYTF. The CDR3, as DNA: TGCAGCGTTGAAAGTCAGGGAAACTATGGCTACACCTTC.